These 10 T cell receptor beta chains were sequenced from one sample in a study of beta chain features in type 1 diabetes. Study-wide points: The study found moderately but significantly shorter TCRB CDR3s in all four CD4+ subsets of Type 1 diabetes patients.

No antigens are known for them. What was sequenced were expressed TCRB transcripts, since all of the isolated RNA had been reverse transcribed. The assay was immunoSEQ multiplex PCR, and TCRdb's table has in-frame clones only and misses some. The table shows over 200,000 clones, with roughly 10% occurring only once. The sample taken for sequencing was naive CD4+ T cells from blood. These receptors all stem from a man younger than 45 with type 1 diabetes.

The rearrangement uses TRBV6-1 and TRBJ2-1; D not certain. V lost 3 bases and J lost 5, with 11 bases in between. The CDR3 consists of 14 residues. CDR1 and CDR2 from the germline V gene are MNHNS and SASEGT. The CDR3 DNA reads TGTGCCAGCAGTGAGGGCAACTTAAACAATGAGCAGTTCTTC. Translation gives CASSEGNLNNEQFF.

The CDR3 bases are TGTGCCAGCAGCCCCTACCCACGGGGCTATGGCTACACCTTC. It encodes CASSPYPRGYGYTF. The gene calls are TRBV28 and TRBJ1-2; D is unresolved. V was pared by 6 bases and J by 4 bases, with 15 bases between. The CDR3 has 14 residues. The germline CDR1 and CDR2 sequences are MDHEN and SYDVKM.

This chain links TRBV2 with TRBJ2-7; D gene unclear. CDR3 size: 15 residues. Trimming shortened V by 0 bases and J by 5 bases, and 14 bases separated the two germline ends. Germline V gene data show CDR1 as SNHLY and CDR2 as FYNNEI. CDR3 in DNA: TGTGCCAGCAGTGAAGCGCCTGGTAGATTCCACGAGCAGTACTTC. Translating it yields CASSEAPGRFHEQYF.

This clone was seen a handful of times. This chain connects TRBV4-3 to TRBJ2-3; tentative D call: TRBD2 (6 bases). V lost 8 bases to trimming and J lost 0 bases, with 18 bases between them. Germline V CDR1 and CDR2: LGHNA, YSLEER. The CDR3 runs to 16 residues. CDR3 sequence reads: CASRSMEGHSTDTQYF. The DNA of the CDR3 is TGCGCCAGCCGATCCATGGAGGGGCATAGCACAGATACGCAGTATTTT.

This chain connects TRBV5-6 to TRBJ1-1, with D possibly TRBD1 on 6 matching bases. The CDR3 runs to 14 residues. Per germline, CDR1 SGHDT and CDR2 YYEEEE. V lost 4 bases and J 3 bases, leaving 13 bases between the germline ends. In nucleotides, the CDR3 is TGTGCCAGCAGCACCGGACAGTTCGACACTGAAGCTTTCTTT. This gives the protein CASSTGQFDTEAFF. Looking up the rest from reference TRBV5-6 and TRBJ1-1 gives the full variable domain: DAGVTQSPTHLIKTRGQQVTLRCSPKSGHDTVSWYQQALGQGPQFIFQYYEEEERQRGNFPDRFSGHQFPNYSSELNVNALLLGDSALYLCASSTGQFDTEAFFGQGTRLTVV.

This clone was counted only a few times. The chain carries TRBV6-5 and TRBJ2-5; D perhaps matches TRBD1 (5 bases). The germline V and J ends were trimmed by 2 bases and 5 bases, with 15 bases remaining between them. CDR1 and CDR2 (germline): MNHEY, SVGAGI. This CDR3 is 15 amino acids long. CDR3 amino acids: CASSYQGTGSETQYF. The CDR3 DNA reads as TGTGCCAGCAGTTACCAGGGAACGGGTTCGGAGACCCAGTACTTC.

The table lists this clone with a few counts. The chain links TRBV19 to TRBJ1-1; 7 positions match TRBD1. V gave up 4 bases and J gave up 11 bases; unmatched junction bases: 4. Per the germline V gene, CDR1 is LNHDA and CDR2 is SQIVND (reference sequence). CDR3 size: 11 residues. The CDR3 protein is CASSRTGSAFF. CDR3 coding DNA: TGTGCCAGTAGTAGGACAGGCTCGGCTTTCTTT. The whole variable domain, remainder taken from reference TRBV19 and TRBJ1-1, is DGGITQSPKYLFRKEGQNVTLSCEQNLNHDAMYWYRQDPGQGLRLIYYSQIVNDFQKGDIAEGYSVSREKKESFPLTVTSAQKNPTAFYLCASSRTGSAFFGQGTRLTVV.

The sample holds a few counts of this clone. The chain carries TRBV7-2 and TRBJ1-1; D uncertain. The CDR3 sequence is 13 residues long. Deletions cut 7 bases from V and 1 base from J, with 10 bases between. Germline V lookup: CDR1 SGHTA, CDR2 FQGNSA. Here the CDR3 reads CASKAQENTEAFF. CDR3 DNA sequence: TGTGCCAGCAAAGCCCAGGAGAACACTGAAGCTTTCTTT.

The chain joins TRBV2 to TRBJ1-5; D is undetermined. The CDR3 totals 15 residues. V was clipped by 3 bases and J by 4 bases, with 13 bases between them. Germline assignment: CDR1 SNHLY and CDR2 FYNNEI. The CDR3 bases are TGTGCCAGCAGTGAGGAGTCAGTCCCAAATCAGCCCCAGCATTTT. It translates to CASSEESVPNQPQHF.

CDR3 nucleotide sequence: TGTGCCAGCAGCTTACGGCTAGCCCTACTCTACAATGAGCAGTTCTTC. Residues: CASSLRLALLYNEQFF. V and J are TRBV5-6 and TRBJ2-1; D is perhaps TRBD2 (5 bases). The CDR3 length is 16 residues. The V end lost 2 bases, the J end lost 3 bases, and 15 bases lay between the germline ends. The germline gives CDR1 SGHDT, CDR2 YYEEEE.